This T cell receptor (beta chain) was found in a study of Graves' ophthalmopathy and Graves' hyperthyroidism. General study results and limits: Most clonotypes expanded in thyroid above 0.001 frequency were present in blood too. Ophthalmopathy could be told apart from stable hyperthyroidism by a 13-signature model (about 90% sensitivity, approximately 76% specificity).

TCR beta CDR3 amplification used RNA transcripts. HTBI primers were used in a first-round RT-PCR, which preceded a second-round multiplex PCR. TCRdb passed the multiplex PCR reads through MiXCR, listing each CDR3 protein once. The sample yields over a million distinct CDR3 sequences, about 38% seen once. As to this clonotype: Its specificity is not known.

The CDR3 is made up of 16 amino acids. CDR1 and CDR2 (germline): LNHNV, YYDKDF (reference sequence). Trimming took off 3 bases at V and 3 bases at J, with 14 bases between the two ends. Exclusion applied to patients with other autoimmune diseases, uncontrolled infections, pregnancy or lactation. Diagnosis was based on clinical symptoms, serum thyroxine, TRAb, thyroid ultrasound and orbital computed tomography. The source material was peripheral blood or thyroid tissue (not recorded which). The sequence derives from an adult man with Graves' hyperthyroidism. The V and J genes are TRBV15 and TRBJ1-4, with D perhaps matching TRBD1 (5 bases). CDR3 protein: CATSSGLAGPNEKLFF. CDR3 sequence (DNA): TGTGCCACCAGCAGCGGACTAGCGGGGCCTAATGAAAAACTGTTTTTT.